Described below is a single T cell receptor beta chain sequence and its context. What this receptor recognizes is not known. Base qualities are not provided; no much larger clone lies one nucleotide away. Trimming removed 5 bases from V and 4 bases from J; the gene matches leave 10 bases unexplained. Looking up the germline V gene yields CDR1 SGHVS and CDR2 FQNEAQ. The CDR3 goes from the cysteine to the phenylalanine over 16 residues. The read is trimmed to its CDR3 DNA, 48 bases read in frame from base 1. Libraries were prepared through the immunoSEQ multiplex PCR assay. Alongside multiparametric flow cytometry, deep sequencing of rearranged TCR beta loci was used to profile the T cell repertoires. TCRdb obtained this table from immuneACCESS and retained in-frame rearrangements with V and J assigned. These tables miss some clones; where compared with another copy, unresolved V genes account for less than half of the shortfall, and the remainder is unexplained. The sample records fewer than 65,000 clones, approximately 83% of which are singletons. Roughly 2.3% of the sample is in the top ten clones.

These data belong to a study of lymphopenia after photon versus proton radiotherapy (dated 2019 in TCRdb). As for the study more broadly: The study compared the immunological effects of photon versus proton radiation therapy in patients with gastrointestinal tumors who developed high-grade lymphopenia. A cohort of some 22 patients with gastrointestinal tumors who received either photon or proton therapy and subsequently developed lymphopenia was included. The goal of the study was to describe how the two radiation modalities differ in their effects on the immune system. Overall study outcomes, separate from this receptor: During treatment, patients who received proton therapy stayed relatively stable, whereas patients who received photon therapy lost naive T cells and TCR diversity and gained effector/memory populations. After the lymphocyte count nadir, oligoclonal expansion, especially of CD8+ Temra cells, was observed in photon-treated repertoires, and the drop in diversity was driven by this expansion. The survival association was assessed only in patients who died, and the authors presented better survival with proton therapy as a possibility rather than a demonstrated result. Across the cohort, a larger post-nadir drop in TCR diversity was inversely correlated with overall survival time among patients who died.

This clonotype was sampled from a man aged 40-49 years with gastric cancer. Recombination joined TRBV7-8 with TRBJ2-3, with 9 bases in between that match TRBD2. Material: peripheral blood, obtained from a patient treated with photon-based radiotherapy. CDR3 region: CASSKAGGGASDTQYF. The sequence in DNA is TGTGCCAGCAGCAAAGCGGGCGGGGGGGCCTCAGATACGCAGTATTTT.